This T cell receptor beta chain is drawn from a study of blood T cell repertoires in COVID-19. Study details: COVID-19 samples from acute and convalescent phases originated in the United States, Italy and Spain.

CDR3 length: 15 amino acids. The germline CDR1 and CDR2 sequences are SNHLY and FYNNEI. The ends lost 8 bases at V and 3 bases at J; junction bases unmatched: 8. In the original processing: Reference gene primer amplification yielded estimated nucleated cell counts. Data came from immunoSEQ multiplex PCR; TCRdb stores just in-frame clones and leaves some out. That table supplies the V and J calls and clone size; D and trimming were determined from the DNA. The data show some 290,000 clones, with roughly nine tenths seen just once and over 9.5% held by the top ten. Input material: peripheral blood. The chain joins TRBV2 to TRBJ2-1; 9 bases map to TRBD2. The sequence came from a woman aged 25 to 39 with COVID-19, enrolled during active disease. The CDR3 sequence: CASGGGGANYNEQFF. DNA of the CDR3: TGTGCCAGCGGGGGCGGGGGGGCGAACTACAATGAGCAGTTCTTC. The variable domain in full, completed from reference TRBV2 and TRBJ2-1, reads EPEVTQTPSHQVTQMGQEVILRCVPISNHLYFYWYRQILGQKVEFLVSFYNNEISEKSEIFDDQFSVERPDGSNFTLKIRSTKLEDSAMYFCASGGGGANYNEQFFGPGTRLTVL.